This T cell receptor (beta chain) comes out of a study of blood T cells in healthy people across ages. This clonotype has just one count. V was pared by 3 bases and J by 4 bases, with 20 bases of the junction left unmatched. From germline, CDR1 is MNHEY and CDR2 SVGAGI. The CDR3 is 19 residues long. Together with a sample-barcoded 5' primer, a J-beta primer mix was included in a second PCR lasting about 7 to 12 cycles. MiXCR was run by TCRdb on the 5' RACE reads, yielding one entry per CDR3 protein. The top ten clones hold about 21% of a sample with some 1,800,000 distinct CDR3 sequences, approximately 39% of them seen once.

This receptor was identified in a human donor in good health. The sample taken for sequencing was blood. V usage is TRBV6-5 and J usage is TRBJ2-5; 7 bases align to TRBD2. The CDR3 DNA sequence: TGTGCCAGCAGTTATGGTGTGTCTGGGGGGGGTAAAGGCGGAGAGACCCAGTACTTC. Amino acids: CASSYGVSGGGKGGETQYF.